These 28 T cell receptor beta chains came from one sample sequenced in a study of cytomegalovirus exposure and HLA in healthy donors. The PCR used 60 Vbeta and 13 Jbeta primers. Assay used: immunoSEQ multiplex PCR; TCRdb lists only in-frame clones, some missing. The repertoire consists of some 150,000 clones, with 79% occurring once and the leading ten covering approximately 1%. The sequenced material came from PBMCs. These receptors originate from a male donor in good health and CMV-seronegative.

The chain recombines TRBV7-2 with TRBJ2-7, with D perhaps TRBD1 (5 bases). The CDR3 covers 14 residues. In germline, CDR1 is SGHTA, CDR2 FQGNSA. V gave up 5 bases and J gave up 1 base, with 12 bases separating them. CDR3 sequence (DNA): TGTGCCAGCAGCACCGTCGCAGGGTCCTACGAGCAGTACTTC. Its translation: CASSTVAGSYEQYF.

Points on this clone: It is unclear where the CDR3 begins or ends on the DNA, so no DNA is shown, and the CDR3 is as TCRdb lists it. V is TRBV6-5 and J is TRBJ2-7; the D call TRBD1 from the table was never checked on the DNA. Germline V gene sequence: CDR1 MNHEY, CDR2 SVGAGI. The CDR3 numbers 14 amino acids, ends counted. The CDR3 sequence is CASSTSTDSYEQYF.

The chain couples TRBV5-1 to TRBJ2-7; 9 bases match TRBD1. V lost 4 bases and J lost 2; bases outside the gene matches: 4. The CDR3 runs 14 residues. Looked up from germline, CDR1 is SGHRS and CDR2 is YFSETQ. In DNA form, the CDR3 reads TGCGCCAGCAGCATGACAGGGGGGCCCTACGAGCAGTACTTC. Amino acids: CASSMTGGPYEQYF.

The chain carries TRBV9 and TRBJ2-3, with TRBD1 as a possible D gene (6 bases). The germline gives CDR1 SGDLS, CDR2 YYNGEE. The CDR3 runs 14 residues. V was shortened by 4 bases and J by 6 bases, with 15 bases between the two germline ends. In nucleotides, the CDR3 is TGTGCCAGCAGCCCCCTGCCAACAGGGGATACGCAGTATTTT. Amino acid sequence: CASSPLPTGDTQYF.

Notes on this clone: Other nucleotide sequences in the sample specify the same CDR3. CDR3 coding DNA: TGTGCCAGCAGTAAGGGGGCAACTAATGAAAAACTGTTTTTT. It specifies CASSKGATNEKLFF. The V gene is TRBV9, the J gene TRBJ1-4; D perhaps matches TRBD1 (6 bases). The V and J ends lost 5 bases and 0 bases respectively, with 8 bases between them. CDR1 SGDLS and CDR2 YYNGEE come from the germline V gene. The CDR3 spans 14 residues.

This clone was observed a handful of times. This chain connects TRBV5-6 to TRBJ2-7; 8 nucleotides line up with TRBD1. The V gene's germline CDR1 is SGHDT and CDR2 YYEEEE. The V segment lost 6 bases and the J segment 6 bases; nucleotides outside the gene matches: 8. This CDR3 spans 13 amino acids. The CDR3, as DNA: TGTGCCAGCACCTTTGCAACAGGGGGCGAGCAGTACTTC. Its protein product is CASTFATGGEQYF.

The rearrangement links TRBV5-4 to TRBJ2-1; perhaps TRBD1 as D (6 bases). Germline V gene data show CDR1 as SGHNT and CDR2 as YYREEE (reference sequence). V gave up 4 bases and J gave up 5 bases, with 19 bases separating them. This CDR3 has 16 amino acids. The CDR3 nucleotides read TGTGCCAGCAGCCCTGGGGTGGGGGCTTGGGACAATGAGCAGTTCTTC. Translated: CASSPGVGAWDNEQFF. The whole variable domain, filled in from reference TRBV5-4 and TRBJ2-1, reads ETGVTQSPTHLIKTRGQQVTLRCSSQSGHNTVSWYQQALGQGPQFIFQYYREEENGRGNFPPRFSGLQFPNYSSELNVNALELDDSALYLCASSPGVGAWDNEQFFGPGTRLTVL.

V and J are TRBV4-1 and TRBJ1-6; 8 bases map to TRBD1. This CDR3 spans 17 amino acids. J gave up 3 bases and V 0 bases, and 4 bases lay outside the gene matches. Germline V CDR1 and CDR2: MGHRA, YSYEKL. The CDR3 reads CASSQDGDRLYNSPLHF. CDR3 DNA: TGCGCCAGCAGCCAAGACGGGGACAGGCTCTATAATTCACCCCTCCACTTT.

The table lists this clone with a count of one. This chain uses TRBV6-5 with TRBJ2-5; TRBD1 matches 9 bases. V shed 6 bases, J shed 1 base, and the junction held 3 bases outside the gene matches. The CDR3 has 14 residues. Germline lookup yields CDR1 MNHEY and CDR2 SVGAGI. As DNA, the CDR3 is TGTGCCAGCAGCCCGACAGGGGGCCAAGAGACCCAGTACTTC. This encodes CASSPTGGQETQYF.

The J gene is TRBJ1-1, the V gene TRBV11-2; D is perhaps TRBD1 (6 bases). The germline V and J ends were trimmed by 5 bases and 0 bases, with 13 bases remaining between them. Per germline, CDR1 SGHAT and CDR2 FQNNGV. This CDR3 has 15 amino acids. The DNA for the CDR3 is TGTGCCAGCAGCCTCGGGACATTAATGAACACTGAAGCTTTCTTT. It codes for CASSLGTLMNTEAFF.

V and J are TRBV7-2 and TRBJ2-5; tentatively, D is TRBD2 (5 bases). This CDR3 spans 16 amino acids. Germline V gives CDR1 SGHTA, CDR2 FQGNSA. V shed 2 bases and J shed 2 bases, with 15 bases lying between them. The CDR3 spells CASSLSASSGQETQYF. The CDR3 DNA sequence: TGTGCCAGCAGCTTATCGGCATCCTCGGGGCAAGAGACCCAGTACTTC. The full variable domain, in which reference TRBV7-2 and TRBJ2-5 provide the parts outside the CDR3, is GAGVSQSPSNKVTEKGKDVELRCDPISGHTALYWYRQSLGQGLEFLIYFQGNSAPDKSGLPSDRFSAERTGGSVSTLTIQRTQQEDSAVYLCASSLSASSGQETQYFGPGTRLLVL.

J is TRBJ1-6 and V is TRBV7-9; 10 bases agree with TRBD1. CDR1 is SEHNR and CDR2 is FQNEAQ in the germline V gene (reference sequence). Trimming cost V 6 bases and J 5 bases; bases outside gene matches: 4. The CDR3 is 15 amino acids. The CDR3 here is CASSPGTGDNSPLHF. CDR3 sequence (DNA): TGTGCCAGCAGTCCCGGGACAGGGGATAATTCACCCCTCCACTTT.

The CDR3 DNA reads TGTGCCAGCACCGTAGGCTTGCTTTCGGGGACACCCCTCCACTTT. Amino acids: CASTVGLLSGTPLHF. V is TRBV7-2 and J is TRBJ1-6; D is uncertain. Per germline, CDR1 SGHTA and CDR2 FQGNSA. The CDR3 covers 15 residues. Trimming removed 7 bases from V and 11 bases from J, with 21 bases in between.

The chain is built from TRBV10-3 and TRBJ1-4; weak D call: TRBD1 (6 bases). Germline V gives CDR1 ENHRY, CDR2 SYGVKD. The CDR3 consists of 14 residues. Trimming removed 5 bases at V and 2 bases at J, with 9 bases between. In nucleotides, the CDR3 is TGTGCCATCAGTCAGGGGCTGACTAATGAAAAACTGTTTTTT. It encodes CAISQGLTNEKLFF.

CDR3 sequence (DNA): TGTGCCAGCACTGGGGAGGCCTACAATGAGCAGTTCTTC. This translates into CASTGEAYNEQFF. The chain is built from TRBV6-6 and TRBJ2-1, with a weak D call TRBD2 (6 bases). The CDR3 sequence is 13 residues long. Germline V gene data show CDR1 as MNHNY and CDR2 as SVGAGI (reference sequence). Trimming shortened V by 7 bases and J by 2 bases, and 9 bases separated the two germline ends.

The chain carries TRBV7-8 and TRBJ2-7; TRBD2 might be the D (6 bases). From germline, CDR1 is SGHVS and CDR2 FQNEAQ. The CDR3 runs 15 residues. V was cut by 2 bases and J by 0 bases, with 11 bases left in between. The CDR3 DNA follows: TGTGCCAGCAGCTTACGGGGGACGGCCTCCTACGAGCAGTACTTC. As protein: CASSLRGTASYEQYF.

This chain joins TRBV7-9 and TRBJ2-3; D gene unclear. V was pared by 1 base and J by 0 bases, with 5 bases between. Germline CDR1 SEHNR, CDR2 FQNEAQ (reference sequence). This CDR3 has 14 amino acids. The CDR3 bases are TGTGCCAGCAGCTTAGGAGTGAGCACAGATACGCAGTATTTT. Amino acid sequence: CASSLGVSTDTQYF.

This clone was seen just once. This sequence joins TRBV2 and TRBJ1-2; D is uncertain. Trimming left V 1 base short and J 6 bases short, with 18 bases between. The CDR3 covers 16 residues. The germline V gene encodes CDR1 SNHLY and CDR2 FYNNEI. Written as DNA, the CDR3 is TGTGCCAGCAGTGAAGAGGATGCACAGATAATTAATGGCTACACCTTC. Its translation: CASSEEDAQIINGYTF.

J is TRBJ2-7 and V is TRBV2; 8 bases line up with TRBD2. The CDR3 length is 13 residues. With 8 bases clipped from V and 2 bases from J, the junction kept 5 bases outside the gene matches. Germline V gene lookup returns CDR1 SNHLY and CDR2 FYNNEI. The chain's CDR3 is CASRGGAPYEQYF. The CDR3 DNA is TGTGCCAGCCGGGGGGGGGCCCCCTACGAGCAGTACTTC.

This clone was detected only a few times. The V gene is TRBV5-1, the J gene TRBJ2-4, with no clear D. This CDR3 comprises 16 residues. Deletions cut 0 bases from V and 0 bases from J, with 10 bases between. CDR1 is SGHRS and CDR2 is YFSETQ in the germline V gene. The DNA for the CDR3 is TGCGCCAGCAGCTTGGAGGCAGGTTTAGCCAAAAACATTCAGTACTTC. It yields the protein CASSLEAGLAKNIQYF.

The genes are TRBV10-2 and TRBJ2-2, with a possible D match to TRBD2 (7 bases). Trimming shortened V by 3 bases and J by 6 bases, and 23 bases separated the two germline ends. The germline V gene encodes CDR1 WSHSY and CDR2 SAAADI. There are 18 residues in the CDR3. The DNA of the CDR3 is TGCGCCAGCAGTGAATCCCCTGGTGGGGGGGGCCGGGCCGGGGAGCTGTTTTTT. Protein: CASSESPGGGGRAGELFF.

The rearrangement links TRBV7-2 to TRBJ1-1; tentatively, D is TRBD1 (6 bases). Trimming took 4 bases from V and 3 from J, leaving 24 bases between them. Germline V gene lookup returns CDR1 SGHTA and CDR2 FQGNSA. There are 18 residues in the CDR3. CDR3 in amino acids: CASSSTTSGDRRDTEAFF. For the CDR3, the DNA is TGTGCCAGCAGCTCGACTACATCAGGGGATCGACGGGACACTGAAGCTTTCTTT.

This chain connects TRBV4-1 to TRBJ2-7; 11 bases are a match to TRBD1. CDR1 is MGHRA, CDR2 YSYEKL, per germline. Trimming removed 4 bases from V and 2 bases from J; junction bases left unmatched: 1. This CDR3 comprises 14 residues. The CDR3 sequence: CASSLGQGAYEQYF. CDR3 DNA: TGCGCCAGCAGCCTGGGACAGGGGGCCTACGAGCAGTACTTC.

The chain carries TRBV30 and TRBJ2-2, with TRBD1 matching over 8 bases. V gave up 4 bases and J gave up 7 bases; unmatched junction bases: 5. From germline, CDR1 is GTSNPN and CDR2 SVGIG (reference sequence). The CDR3 consists of 13 residues. CDR3 nucleotide sequence: TGTGCCTGGAACGGACAGGGCTACGGGGAGCTGTTTTTT. Its translation: CAWNGQGYGELFF.

The chain recombines TRBV5-8 with TRBJ1-5; D gene unclear. CDR1 and CDR2 from the germline V gene are SGHTS and YDEGEE. V was pared by 5 bases and J by 5 bases, with 17 bases between. There are 15 residues in the CDR3. CDR3 DNA sequence: TGTGCCAGCAGTGTCGGGTATGCGGGTTATCAGCCCCAGCATTTT. Translation gives CASSVGYAGYQPQHF.

CDR3 coding DNA: TGTGCCAGCAGCGTAGCTCCGGGACTAAGCACAGATACGCAGTATTTT. Residues: CASSVAPGLSTDTQYF. V usage is TRBV9 and J usage is TRBJ2-3, with 7 bases lining up with TRBD2. The CDR3 spans 16 residues. Germline CDR1 SGDLS, CDR2 YYNGEE. The V and J ends lost 0 bases and 0 bases, in that order; junction bases with no gene match: 4. Drawing the rest from reference TRBV9 and TRBJ2-3, the complete variable domain is DSGVTQTPKHLITATGQRVTLRCSPRSGDLSVYWYQQSLDQGLQFLIQYYNGEERAKGNILERFSAQQFPDLHSELNLSSLELGDSALYFCASSVAPGLSTDTQYFGPGTRLTVL.

The chain couples TRBV4-2 to TRBJ1-2; 8 nucleotides align to TRBD1. The CDR3 has 16 amino acids. With V trimmed by 1 base and J by 3 bases, 7 bases remained unmatched. CDR1 and CDR2 (germline): LGHNA, YNFKEQ. As DNA, the CDR3 is TGTGCCAGCAGCCAAGTTGGAACAGGGGGGTACTATGGCTACACCTTC. Amino acids: CASSQVGTGGYYGYTF.

The chain links TRBV30 to TRBJ1-2; D may be TRBD1 (5 bases). CDR3 size: 13 residues. Germline values: CDR1 GTSNPN, CDR2 SVGIG (reference sequence). Trimming took 2 bases from V and 4 from J, leaving 11 bases between them. The CDR3 bases are TGTGCCTGGAGTCGCAGGGTGGGCTATGGCTACACCTTC. It is translated as CAWSRRVGYGYTF.